This entry describes one T cell receptor (beta chain). Assay used: immunoSEQ multiplex PCR; TCRdb lists only in-frame clones, some missing. The table records approximately 300,000 clones, about 93% of them present only once. These data come from a study of blood T cell repertoires in COVID-19. The germline V and J ends were trimmed by 2 bases and 8 bases, with 12 bases remaining between them. The CDR3 length is 13 residues. Per the germline V gene, CDR1 is MNHEY and CDR2 is SMNVEV (reference sequence). The TCR was taken from a woman aged 30 to 39 with COVID-19, enrolled during active disease. Material: peripheral blood. The genes are TRBV27 and TRBJ1-2, with unresolved D. CDR3 bases: TGTGCCAGCAGTTTACGGCAGGTGGGCGGCTACACCTTC. Translated, it gives CASSLRQVGGYTF.